This T cell receptor (beta chain) emerged from a study of cytomegalovirus exposure and HLA in healthy donors. The PCR was carried out with 60 Vbeta primers and 13 Jbeta primers. Clones were read by immunoSEQ multiplex PCR, and TCRdb kept only the in-frame ones, dropping some. The sample consists of 150,000 to 200,000 clones, roughly four fifths of them appearing once. Germline V gene data show CDR1 as SGHRS and CDR2 as YFSETQ. V lost 4 bases and J 0 bases, leaving 17 bases between the germline ends. CDR3 length: 17 residues. This clone was counted between two and nine times. The chain combines TRBV5-1 with TRBJ1-3; D is ambiguous. This receptor was identified in a man over 45 in good health and CMV-seropositive. The sequenced sample was PBMCs. The CDR3 protein is CASSLIPSSNSGNTIYF. DNA for the CDR3: TGCGCCAGCAGCCTAATTCCGAGTAGTAACTCTGGAAACACCATATATTTT.